This T cell receptor beta chain was captured by sequencing in a study of shared clonotypes between healthy human individuals. Regarding the study as a whole: Naive subsets generally had larger estimated richness than memory subsets.

Comment on this clone: The target antigen is unknown.

Assay: immunoSEQ multiplex PCR; the TCRdb copy retains only in-frame clones and omits some. Counted here are about 1.4 million clones, roughly 95% occurring once; the ten biggest clones make up approximately 1.2%. The CDR3 is made up of 13 amino acids. Germline values: CDR1 MDHEN, CDR2 SYDVKM. Trimming removed 7 bases at V and 1 base at J, with 11 bases between. The receptor was derived from a man under 40 in good health. This chain uses TRBV28 with TRBJ2-7; TRBD2 is a possible D gene (6 bases). The sequenced sample was naive CD4+ T cells sorted from blood. Subset reported: CD45RA+ positively selected. CDR3 in DNA: TGTGCCAGCACAACGGAGGGGTCCTACGAGCAGTACTTC. Amino acids: CASTTEGSYEQYF.